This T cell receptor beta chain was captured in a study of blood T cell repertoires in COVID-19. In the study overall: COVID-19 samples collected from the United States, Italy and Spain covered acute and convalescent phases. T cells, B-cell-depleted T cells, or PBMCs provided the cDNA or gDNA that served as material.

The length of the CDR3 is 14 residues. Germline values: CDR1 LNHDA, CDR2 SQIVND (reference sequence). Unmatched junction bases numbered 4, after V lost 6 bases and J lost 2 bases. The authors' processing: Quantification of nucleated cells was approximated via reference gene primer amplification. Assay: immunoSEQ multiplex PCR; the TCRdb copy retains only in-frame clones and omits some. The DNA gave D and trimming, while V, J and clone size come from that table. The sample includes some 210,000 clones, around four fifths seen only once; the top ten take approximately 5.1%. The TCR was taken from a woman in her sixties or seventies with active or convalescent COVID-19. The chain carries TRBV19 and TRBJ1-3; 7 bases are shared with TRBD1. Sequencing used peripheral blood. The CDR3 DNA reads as TGTGCCAGTAGGTCACAGGGGCCTGGAAACACCATATATTTT. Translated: CASRSQGPGNTIYF. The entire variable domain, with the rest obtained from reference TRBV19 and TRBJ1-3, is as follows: DGGITQSPKYLFRKEGQNVTLSCEQNLNHDAMYWYRQDPGQGLRLIYYSQIVNDFQKGDIAEGYSVSREKKESFPLTVTSAQKNPTAFYLCASRSQGPGNTIYFGEGSWLTVV.